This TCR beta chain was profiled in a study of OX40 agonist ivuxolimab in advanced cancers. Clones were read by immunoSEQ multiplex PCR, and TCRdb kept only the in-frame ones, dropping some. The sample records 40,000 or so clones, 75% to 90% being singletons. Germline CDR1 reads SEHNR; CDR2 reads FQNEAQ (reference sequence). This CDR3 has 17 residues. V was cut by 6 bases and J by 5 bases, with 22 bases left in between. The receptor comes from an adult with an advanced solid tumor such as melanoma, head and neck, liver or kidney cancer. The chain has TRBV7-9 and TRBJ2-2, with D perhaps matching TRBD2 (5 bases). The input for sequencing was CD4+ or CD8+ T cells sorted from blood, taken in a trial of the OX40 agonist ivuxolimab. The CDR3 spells CASSPDWGSFETGELFF. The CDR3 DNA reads TGTGCCAGCAGTCCGGACTGGGGAAGTTTTGAGACCGGGGAGCTGTTTTTT. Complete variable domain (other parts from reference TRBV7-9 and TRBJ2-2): DTGVSQNPRHKITKRGQNVTFRCDPISEHNRLYWYRQTLGQGPEFLTYFQNEAQLEKSRLLSDRFSAERPKGSFSTLEIQRTEQGDSAMYLCASSPDWGSFETGELFFGEGSRLTVL.